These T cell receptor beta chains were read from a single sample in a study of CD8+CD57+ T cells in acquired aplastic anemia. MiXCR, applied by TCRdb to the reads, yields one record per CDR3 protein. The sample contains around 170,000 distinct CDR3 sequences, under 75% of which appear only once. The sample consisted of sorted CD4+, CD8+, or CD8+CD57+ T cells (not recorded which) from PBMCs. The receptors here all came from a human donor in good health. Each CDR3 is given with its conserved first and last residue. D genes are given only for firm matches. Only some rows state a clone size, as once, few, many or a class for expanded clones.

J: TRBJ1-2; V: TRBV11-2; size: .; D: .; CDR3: CASSLGHYGYTF; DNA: TGTGCCAGCAGCTTAGGTCACTATGGCTACACCTTC
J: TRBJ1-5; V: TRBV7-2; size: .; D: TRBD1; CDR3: CASSLQGDLGNQPQHF; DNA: TGTGCCAGCAGCTTGCAGGGGGACCTTGGCAATCAGCCCCAGCATTTT
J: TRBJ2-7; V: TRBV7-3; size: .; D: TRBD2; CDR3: CASSLIAGDEQYF; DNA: TGTGCCAGCAGCTTGATAGCGGGGGACGAGCAGTACTTC
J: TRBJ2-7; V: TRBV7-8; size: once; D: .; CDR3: CASSPNRYEQYF; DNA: TGTGCCAGCAGCCCCAATCGCTACGAGCAGTACTTC
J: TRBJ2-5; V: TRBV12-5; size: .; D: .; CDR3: CASGLRIQETQYF; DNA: TGTGCTAGTGGTTTGCGCATACAAGAGACCCAGTACTTC
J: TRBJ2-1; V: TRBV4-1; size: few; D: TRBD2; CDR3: CASSQELAGVVINEQFF; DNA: TGCGCCAGCAGCCAAGAATTAGCGGGAGTAGTAATAAATGAGCAGTTCTTC
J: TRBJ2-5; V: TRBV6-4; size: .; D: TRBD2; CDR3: CASSRTSGDTQETQYF; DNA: TGTGCCAGCAGTAGGACTAGCGGGGACACCCAAGAGACCCAGTACTTC
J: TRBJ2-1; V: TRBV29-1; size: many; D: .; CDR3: CSVESRTEQFF; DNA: TGCAGCGTTGAGAGTAGGACAGAGCAGTTCTTC
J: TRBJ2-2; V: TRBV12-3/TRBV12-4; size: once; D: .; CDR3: CATQEYGSSGELFF; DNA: TGTGCCACCCAAGAATATGGGTCATCCGGGGAGCTGTTTTTT
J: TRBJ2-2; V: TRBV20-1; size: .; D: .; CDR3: CSARQLNTGELFF; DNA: TGCAGTGCTAGACAGCTTAACACCGGGGAGCTGTTTTTT
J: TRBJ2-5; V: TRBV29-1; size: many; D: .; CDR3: CSVEDFRGFRETQYF; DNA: TGCAGCGTTGAAGATTTCCGCGGGTTCCGGGAGACCCAGTACTTC
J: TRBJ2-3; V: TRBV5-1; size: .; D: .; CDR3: CATRRGYTDTQYF; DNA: TGCGCCACACGAAGGGGGTACACAGATACGCAGTATTTT
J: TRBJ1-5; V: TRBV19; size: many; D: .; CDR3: CASSNQGHQPQHF; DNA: TGTGCCAGTAGTAACCAGGGCCATCAGCCCCAGCATTTT